Only a few counts were recorded for the clone carrying this T cell receptor beta chain. Assay used: immunoSEQ multiplex PCR; TCRdb lists only in-frame clones, some missing. The sample has approximately 44,000 clones, roughly 80% seen once. This sample was taken from a study of blood T cell repertoires in COVID-19. Across the study: Acute and convalescent COVID-19 specimens originated in the United States, Italy and Spain. T cells, B-cell-depleted T cells, or PBMCs supplied cDNA or gDNA.

CDR3 length equals 12 residues. The V end lost 8 bases, the J end lost 8 bases, and 12 bases lay between the germline ends. Per the germline V gene, CDR1 is MNHEY and CDR2 is SVGAGI. The rearrangement uses TRBV6-5 and TRBJ1-4; D is unresolved. Material: peripheral blood. The TCR originated in a woman of 80 years or more with acute or convalescent COVID-19. The CDR3 region is CASRAGGEKLFF. The CDR3 nucleotides read TGTGCCAGCCGGGCCGGAGGGGAAAAACTGTTTTTT.